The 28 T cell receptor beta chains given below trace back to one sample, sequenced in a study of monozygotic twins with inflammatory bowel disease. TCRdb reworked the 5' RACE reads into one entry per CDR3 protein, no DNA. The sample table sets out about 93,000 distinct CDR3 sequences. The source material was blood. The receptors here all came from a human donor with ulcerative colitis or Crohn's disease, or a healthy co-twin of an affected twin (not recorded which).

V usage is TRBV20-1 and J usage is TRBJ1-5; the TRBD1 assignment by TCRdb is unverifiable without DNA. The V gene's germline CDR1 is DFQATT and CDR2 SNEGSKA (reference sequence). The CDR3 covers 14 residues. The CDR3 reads CSAPVSGGGPPQHF.

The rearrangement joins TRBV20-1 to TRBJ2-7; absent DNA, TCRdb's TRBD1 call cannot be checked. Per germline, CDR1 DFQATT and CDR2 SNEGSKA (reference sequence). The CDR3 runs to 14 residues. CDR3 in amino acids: CSALTATGTDEQYF.

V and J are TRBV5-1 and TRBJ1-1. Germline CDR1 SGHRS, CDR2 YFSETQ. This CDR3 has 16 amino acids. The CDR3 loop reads CASSLGVGAPNTEAFF. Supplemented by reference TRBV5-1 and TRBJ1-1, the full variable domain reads KAGVTQTPRYLIKTRGQQVTLSCSPISGHRSVSWYQQTPGQGLQFLFEYFSETQRNKGNFPGRFSGRQFSNSRSEMNVSTLELGDSALYLCASSLGVGAPNTEAFFGQGTRLTVV.

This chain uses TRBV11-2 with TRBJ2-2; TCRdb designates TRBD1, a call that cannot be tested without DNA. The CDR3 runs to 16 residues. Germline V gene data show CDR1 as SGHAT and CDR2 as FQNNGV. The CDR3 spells CASSPPGQFYPRELFF.

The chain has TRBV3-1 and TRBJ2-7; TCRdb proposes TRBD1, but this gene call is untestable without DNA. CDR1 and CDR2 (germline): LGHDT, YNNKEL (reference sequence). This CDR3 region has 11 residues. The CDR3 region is CASSLQGKQYF.

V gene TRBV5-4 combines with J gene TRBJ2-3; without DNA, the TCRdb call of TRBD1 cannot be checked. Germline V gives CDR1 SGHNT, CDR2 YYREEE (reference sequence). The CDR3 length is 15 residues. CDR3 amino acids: CASSSDRDHTDTQYF.

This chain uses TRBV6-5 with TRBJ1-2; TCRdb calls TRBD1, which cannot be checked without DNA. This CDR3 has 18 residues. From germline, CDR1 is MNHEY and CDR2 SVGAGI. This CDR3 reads CASSFGQTNYPPSYGYTF.

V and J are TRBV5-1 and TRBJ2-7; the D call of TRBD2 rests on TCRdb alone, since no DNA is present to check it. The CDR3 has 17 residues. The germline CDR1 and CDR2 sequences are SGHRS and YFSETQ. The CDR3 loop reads CASSVGLAGVLPYEQYF.

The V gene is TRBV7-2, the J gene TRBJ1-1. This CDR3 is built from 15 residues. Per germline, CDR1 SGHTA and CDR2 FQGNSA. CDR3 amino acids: CASSFGPGRATEAFF. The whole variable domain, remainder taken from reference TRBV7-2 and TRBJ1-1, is GAGVSQSPSNKVTEKGKDVELRCDPISGHTALYWYRQSLGQGLEFLIYFQGNSAPDKSGLPSDRFSAERTGGSVSTLTIQRTQQEDSAVYLCASSFGPGRATEAFFGQGTRLTVV.

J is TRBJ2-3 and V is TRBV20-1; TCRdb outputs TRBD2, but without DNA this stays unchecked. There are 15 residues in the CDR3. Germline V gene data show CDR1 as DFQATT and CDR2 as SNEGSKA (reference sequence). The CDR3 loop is CSARGTSGGRDTQYF.

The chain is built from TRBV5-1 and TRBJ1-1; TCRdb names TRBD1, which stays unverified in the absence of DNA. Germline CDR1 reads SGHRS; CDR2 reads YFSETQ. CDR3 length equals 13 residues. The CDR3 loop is CASSGQLNTEAFF.

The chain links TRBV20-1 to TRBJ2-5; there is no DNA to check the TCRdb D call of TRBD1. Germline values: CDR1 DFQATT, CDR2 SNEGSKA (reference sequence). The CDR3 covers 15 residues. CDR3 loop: CSARGPGGFGETQYF.

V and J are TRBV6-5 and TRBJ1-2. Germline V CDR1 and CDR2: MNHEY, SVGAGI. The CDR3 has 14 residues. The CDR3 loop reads CASSYSEPLYGYTF.

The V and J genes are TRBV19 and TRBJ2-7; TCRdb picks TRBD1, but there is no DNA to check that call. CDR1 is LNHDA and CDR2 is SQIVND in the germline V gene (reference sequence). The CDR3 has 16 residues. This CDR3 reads CASSKQGQGISYEQYF.

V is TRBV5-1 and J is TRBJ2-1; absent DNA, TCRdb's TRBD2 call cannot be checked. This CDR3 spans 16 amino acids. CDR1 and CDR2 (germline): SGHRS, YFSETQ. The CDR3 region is CASSPRGGTSYNEQFF.

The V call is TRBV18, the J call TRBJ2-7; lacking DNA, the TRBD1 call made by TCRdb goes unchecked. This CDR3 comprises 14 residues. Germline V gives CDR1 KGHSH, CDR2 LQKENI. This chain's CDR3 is CASSVPGQSYEQYF.

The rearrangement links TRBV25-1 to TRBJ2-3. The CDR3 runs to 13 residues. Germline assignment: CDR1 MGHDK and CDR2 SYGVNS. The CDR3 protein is CASSKGGTDTQYF.

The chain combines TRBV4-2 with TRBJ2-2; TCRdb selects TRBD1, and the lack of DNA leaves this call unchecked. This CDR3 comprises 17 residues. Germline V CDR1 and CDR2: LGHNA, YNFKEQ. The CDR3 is CAGSQDHSGANTGELFF.

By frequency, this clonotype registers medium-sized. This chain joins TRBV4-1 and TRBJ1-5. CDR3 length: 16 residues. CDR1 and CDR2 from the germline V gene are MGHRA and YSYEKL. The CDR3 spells CASSHCGEVGNQPQHF.

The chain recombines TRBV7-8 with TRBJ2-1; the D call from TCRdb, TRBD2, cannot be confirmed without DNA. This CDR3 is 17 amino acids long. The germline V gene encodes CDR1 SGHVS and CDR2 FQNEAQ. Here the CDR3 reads CASSLRRGGRSYNEQFF.

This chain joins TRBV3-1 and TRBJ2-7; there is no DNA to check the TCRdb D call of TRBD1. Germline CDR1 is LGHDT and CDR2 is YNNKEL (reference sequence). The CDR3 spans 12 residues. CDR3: CASSQVPGTTRF.

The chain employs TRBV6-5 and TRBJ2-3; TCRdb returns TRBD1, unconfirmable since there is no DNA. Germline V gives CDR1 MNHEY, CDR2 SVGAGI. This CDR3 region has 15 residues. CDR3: CASSYGRLSTDTQYF.

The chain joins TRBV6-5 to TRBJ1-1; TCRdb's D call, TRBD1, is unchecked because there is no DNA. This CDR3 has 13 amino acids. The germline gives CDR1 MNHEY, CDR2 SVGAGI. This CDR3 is CASSSTVNTEAFF.

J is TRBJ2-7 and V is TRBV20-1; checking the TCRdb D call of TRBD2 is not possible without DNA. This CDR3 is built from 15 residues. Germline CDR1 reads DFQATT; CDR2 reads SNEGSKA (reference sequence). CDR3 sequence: CSASPSASGTYEQYF.

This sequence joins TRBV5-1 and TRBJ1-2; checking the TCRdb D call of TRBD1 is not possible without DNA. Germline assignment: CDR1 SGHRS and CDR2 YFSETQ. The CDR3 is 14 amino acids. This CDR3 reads CASSLGTGVYGYTF.

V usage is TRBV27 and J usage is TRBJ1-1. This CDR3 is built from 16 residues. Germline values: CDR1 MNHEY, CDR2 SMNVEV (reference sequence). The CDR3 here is CASSPILADLNTEAFF.

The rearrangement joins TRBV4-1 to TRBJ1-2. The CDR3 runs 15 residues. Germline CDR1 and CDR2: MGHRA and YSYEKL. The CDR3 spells CASSQDRGSDYGYTF.

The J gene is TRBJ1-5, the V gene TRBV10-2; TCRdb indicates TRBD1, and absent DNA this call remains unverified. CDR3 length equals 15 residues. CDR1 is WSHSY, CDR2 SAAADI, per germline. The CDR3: CASSKDRGNNQPQHF.